This is a list of T cell receptor beta chains from one sample in a study of T cells in Graves' hyperthyroidism and ophthalmopathy. Each CDR3 protein is one row after TCRdb ran MiXCR on the multiplex PCR reads. The sample lists fewer than 400,000 distinct CDR3 sequences, less than 20% seen once, with about 27% in the top ten. The specimen was blood. The receptors here all came from a woman aged 18-35 years with Graves' hyperthyroidism that later progressed to Graves' ophthalmopathy. Both conserved end residues are part of each CDR3. D genes are given only for firm matches. Clone size, where shown, is once, few, many, or a class for clones that have expanded.

clone_size	v_call	d_call	j_call	cdr3_length	cdr3_nt	cdr3_aa
few	TRBV12-3/TRBV12-4	TRBD1	TRBJ2-1	12	TGTGCCAGCAGTTCGCCGGGGACAGGGTTGTTCTTC	CASSSPGTGLFF
-	TRBV18	-	TRBJ1-2	14	TGTGCCAGCTCACCGGCGAACAGGAACTATGGCTACACCTTC	CASSPANRNYGYTF
many	TRBV2	TRBD2	TRBJ2-3	15	TGTGCCAGCGGCGTTGGTAGCGGGAGATCAGATACGCAGTATTTT	CASGVGSGRSDTQYF
-	TRBV7-2	-	TRBJ2-2	17	TGTGCCAGCAGTCTAGTTTTTTTGGGGTATGACACCGGGGAGCTGTTTTTT	CASSLVFLGYDTGELFF
many	TRBV28	TRBD2	TRBJ2-3	17	TGTGCCAGCATCTCGGGGGACGGTAGCGGGGGCACAGATACGCAGTATTTT	CASISGDGSGGTDTQYF
many	TRBV20-1	-	TRBJ2-3	12	TGCAGTGGAGATCGTCTGGGGGGTACGCAGTATTTT	CSGDRLGGTQYF
few	TRBV30	-	TRBJ1-6	13	TGTGCCTGGAGTCCGGGGAGTAATTCACCCCTCCACTTT	CAWSPGSNSPLHF
few	TRBV9	TRBD2	TRBJ2-2	17	TGTGCCAGCAGCGGGACTAGCTACGTACTTAACACCGGGGAGCTGTTTTTT	CASSGTSYVLNTGELFF
-	TRBV4-1	-	TRBJ2-1	14	TGCGCCAGCAGCCAAGATCGTCCGGAAAATGAGCAGTTCTTC	CASSQDRPENEQFF
many	TRBV28	-	TRBJ1-5	13	TGTGCCAGCAGCCTACAGGGAGATCAGCCCCAGCATTTT	CASSLQGDQPQHF
many	TRBV28	-	TRBJ2-6	15	TGTGCCAGCCGCACAGGGGGGGGTGGGGCCAACGTCCTGACTTTC	CASRTGGGGANVLTF
few	TRBV20-1	-	TRBJ2-5	12	TGCAGTGCTAGCCTGGTAGAAGAGACCCAGTACTTC	CSASLVEETQYF
many	TRBV7-9	TRBD1	TRBJ2-1	16	TGTGCCAGCAGCTTAGGACCGGGACAGGGCCTTGGTGAGCAGTTCTTC	CASSLGPGQGLGEQFF
-	TRBV27	-	TRBJ2-1	14	TGTGCCAGCAGTCCGGGACATCGACCCGATGAGCAGTTCTTC	CASSPGHRPDEQFF
many	TRBV30	-	TRBJ2-5	15	TGTGCCTGGAGTCCCCGGGACAATCGACAAGAGACCCAGTACTTC	CAWSPRDNRQETQYF
many	TRBV28	-	TRBJ1-2	13	TGTGCCAGCAGTCTCACAGCTATCTATGGCTACACCTTC	CASSLTAIYGYTF
few	TRBV28	-	TRBJ2-7	12	TGTGCCAGCAGTCCCCTGGGGTGGGAGCAGTACTTC	CASSPLGWEQYF
many	TRBV28	-	TRBJ2-2	16	TGTGCCAGCAGTTTGGATCCAGCCCTACTTACCGGGGAGCTGTTTTTT	CASSLDPALLTGELFF
few	TRBV20-1	TRBD2	TRBJ2-7	14	TGCAGTGCTAGAGCTTTAGCGGGAGGGGTCGAGCAGTACTTC	CSARALAGGVEQYF
-	TRBV15	TRBD2	TRBJ2-7	15	TGTGCCACCAGCAGCCGGGACTATACCCCCTACGAGCAGTACTTC	CATSSRDYTPYEQYF
few	TRBV6-1	-	TRBJ2-2	15	TGTGCCAGCAGTGAAAGGCCTTATGGCACCGGGGAGCTGTTTTTT	CASSERPYGTGELFF
few	TRBV19	TRBD1	TRBJ2-1	17	TGTGCCAGTAGAGTCCGACAGGGGGCGTACAGATACAATGAGCAGTTCTTC	CASRVRQGAYRYNEQFF
few	TRBV5-4	-	TRBJ1-2	13	TGTGCCAGCAGCTTGCAGGGGCAGGTTGGCTACACCTTC	CASSLQGQVGYTF
many	TRBV20-1	TRBD2	TRBJ2-7	14	TGCAGTGCTCAGAGGTTGGTTAGCGGGTACGAGCAGTACTTC	CSAQRLVSGYEQYF
-	TRBV18	-	TRBJ2-4	17	TGTGCCAGCTCACCGTCCGGGCCGGGGGAACATGAGAACATTCAGTACTTC	CASSPSGPGEHENIQYF
many	TRBV2	-	TRBJ2-5	11	TGTGCCAGCAACGGGGGACGTGTCCAGTACTTC	CASNGGRVQYF
few	TRBV19	TRBD1	TRBJ2-7	14	TGTGCCAGTAGTCCCCGGGACAGGGTACACGAGCAGTACTTC	CASSPRDRVHEQYF
few	TRBV7-9	TRBD2	TRBJ2-1	17	TGTGCCAGCAGAAAAACCTGGCTAGCGGGGGCCTACAATGAGCAGTTCTTC	CASRKTWLAGAYNEQFF
-	TRBV19	-	TRBJ2-7	16	TGTGCCAGTAGTACGCCATTTTCGGGAAAACCTAGCGAGCAGTACTTC	CASSTPFSGKPSEQYF
-	TRBV7-9	TRBD1	TRBJ2-2	15	TGTGCCAGCAGCTTACGGACAGGGCCCACCGGGGAGCTGTTTTTT	CASSLRTGPTGELFF
-	TRBV12-3/TRBV12-4	TRBD1	TRBJ2-5	15	TGTGCCAGCAGTGGACCCGGGACAGGACAAGAGACCCAGTACTTC	CASSGPGTGQETQYF
-	TRBV12-3/TRBV12-4	TRBD1	TRBJ2-2	18	TGTGCCAGCAGTTTGCGGGACAGGAAAACCCCGAGCACCGGGGAGCTGTTTTTT	CASSLRDRKTPSTGELFF
many	TRBV20-1	TRBD1	TRBJ2-3	14	TGCAGCGCAGGACAGGGTAGCCGGACAGATACGCAGTATTTT	CSAGQGSRTDTQYF
many	TRBV6-2/TRBV6-3	-	TRBJ2-5	13	TGTGCCAGCAGACCCAGCGGTAAAGAGACCCAGTACTTC	CASRPSGKETQYF
few	TRBV9	-	TRBJ2-1	15	TGTGCCAGCAGCGTAGGGGGGGCATCCTACAATGAGCAGTTCTTC	CASSVGGASYNEQFF
once	TRBV20-1	TRBD1	TRBJ2-5	15	TGCAGTGCCCTGGGGACAGGGAATTTACAAGAGACCCAGTACTTC	CSALGTGNLQETQYF
-	TRBV5-1	-	TRBJ2-5	14	TGCGCCAGCAGCTTTCCGGGACGCGGAGAGACCCAGTACTTC	CASSFPGRGETQYF
few	TRBV20-1	TRBD2	TRBJ2-1	15	TGCAGTGTCCCGACTAGCGGAGTTTACTACAATGAGCAGTTCTTC	CSVPTSGVYYNEQFF
many	TRBV7-8	-	TRBJ2-6	15	TGTGCCAGCAGCTTACCCCTTTCTGGGGCCAACGTCCTGACTTTC	CASSLPLSGANVLTF
few	TRBV6-2/TRBV6-3	-	TRBJ2-3	17	TGTGCCAGCAGCCGCGCCGCATTGTCACTGGGCACAGATACGCAGTATTTT	CASSRAALSLGTDTQYF
many	TRBV28	-	TRBJ2-3	14	TGTGCCAGCAGTTTTGGGCGCGGCACAGATACGCAGTATTTT	CASSFGRGTDTQYF
few	TRBV7-9	TRBD2	TRBJ2-5	14	TGTGCCAGCAGCGGAGCGGGAGCAGGCGAGACCCAGTACTTC	CASSGAGAGETQYF
few	TRBV4-2	-	TRBJ2-5	13	TGTGCCAGCAGCCCCGAAGGCCCGGGGACCCAGTACTTC	CASSPEGPGTQYF
few	TRBV10-3	-	TRBJ2-7	15	TGTGCCATCAGTGAGTCGATGGGGGGATCATACGAGCAGTACTTC	CAISESMGGSYEQYF
-	TRBV28	-	TRBJ2-2	14	TGTGCCAGCAGTAGGGTCGGAACCACCGGGGAGCTGTTTTTT	CASSRVGTTGELFF
-	TRBV7-9	TRBD1	TRBJ1-1	16	TGTGCCAGCAGCCCCCGGACAGGGAAATTCGACACTGAAGCTTTCTTT	CASSPRTGKFDTEAFF
many	TRBV4-1	-	TRBJ2-7	15	TGCGCCAGCAGCCAAGGGGCCGGGATTCTCTACGAGCAGTACTTC	CASSQGAGILYEQYF
-	TRBV9	TRBD1	TRBJ2-7	14	TGTGCCAGCAGCGTAGGGGGACAGAACTACGAGCAGTACTTC	CASSVGGQNYEQYF
many	TRBV27	TRBD2	TRBJ2-1	12	TGTGCCACCTCGGGAGGGCACAATGAGCAGTTCTTC	CATSGGHNEQFF
many	TRBV28	-	TRBJ2-5	14	TGTGCCAGCAGTTTAAGAGGGTTACAAGAGACCCAGTACTTC	CASSLRGLQETQYF
-	TRBV20-1	TRBD1	TRBJ1-6	13	TGCAGTGCTACGACAGGGGTCAATTCACCCCTCCACTTT	CSATTGVNSPLHF
many	TRBV14	-	TRBJ2-7	15	TGTGCCAGCAGCCCCTGGGGGGGGCGAGTACTCGAGCAGTACTTC	CASSPWGGRVLEQYF
many	TRBV6-5	-	TRBJ1-5	15	TGTGCCAGCAGTTACCTACAGGTTAGCAATCAGCCCCAGCATTTT	CASSYLQVSNQPQHF
many	TRBV7-8	TRBD2	TRBJ2-7	17	TGTGCCAGCAGCTTAGCCGCTTGGCGGGAGGGATTCTACGAGCAGTACTTC	CASSLAAWREGFYEQYF
-	TRBV6-6	TRBD1	TRBJ1-1	15	TGTGCCAGCAGTTACTCGGACAGGGCCTACACTGAAGCTTTCTTT	CASSYSDRAYTEAFF
many	TRBV11-2	TRBD1	TRBJ2-1	15	TGTGCCAGCAGCTTATGGGACAGGGAATACAATGAGCAGTTCTTC	CASSLWDREYNEQFF
-	TRBV3-1	TRBD1	TRBJ2-7	14	TGTGCCAGCAGGCACGGTCAGGGGGCCAACGAGCAGTACTTC	CASRHGQGANEQYF
-	TRBV9	-	TRBJ1-6	16	TGTGCCAGCAGCGTAGAGGAGGGGACCGGCGGATCACCCCTCCACTTT	CASSVEEGTGGSPLHF
-	TRBV6-1	-	TRBJ1-2	12	TGTGCCAGCAGTACGACAGGTTTTGGCTACACCTTC	CASSTTGFGYTF